This TCR beta chain was obtained from a study of OX40 agonist ivuxolimab in advanced cancers. About the study: A partial response was reached by three patients: one with hepatocellular carcinoma and two with cutaneous melanoma. Study results and caveats: Certain nonresponding patients likewise had low normalized T-cell clonal expansion. Circulating CD4+ and CD8+ T cells showed clonal expansion by week 6 at 0.1 to 3.0 mg/kg.

This clone was seen a handful of times. Its specificity is not known. The repertoire was sequenced with immunoSEQ multiplex PCR; TCRdb's copy has only in-frame clones and lacks some. This sample yields about 73,000 clones, of which over 75% are seen a single time; approximately 0.55% belongs to the top ten. This CDR3 spans 11 amino acids. CDR1 is LNHDA, CDR2 SQIVND, per germline (reference sequence). The V and J ends lost 5 bases and 11 bases respectively, with 9 bases between them. The rearrangement uses TRBV19 and TRBJ1-4; no firm D call. This specimen consisted of CD4+ or CD8+ T cells sorted from blood, obtained in a trial of the OX40 agonist ivuxolimab. The clonotype comes from an adult with an advanced solid tumor such as melanoma, head and neck, liver or kidney cancer. In nucleotides, the CDR3 is TGTGCCAGTAGTGACCGCTATAAACTGTTTTTT. This sequence encodes CASSDRYKLFF.